These 10 T cell receptor beta chains were sequenced from one sample in a study of human T cells and chemical hapten exposure. Time point here: patch test 2, 6 weeks after DPC sensitization. Treatment of the sample: therapeutic diphenylcyclopropenone sensitization with weekly scalp DPC. MiXCR was run by TCRdb on the RACE reads, yielding one entry per CDR3 protein. The sample comprises 140,000 or so distinct CDR3 sequences, approximately 12% of which are singletons, and 1.1% to 1.5% rests with the top ten. Sequenced here: whole blood, sampled in connection with sensitization to the hapten diphenylcyclopropenone (DPC). The source of these receptors is a woman in her forties or fifties with alopecia areata. Some clones in this sample may be carry-over from other donors' samples.

This clonotype was recorded at least ten times. This chain links TRBV10-1 with TRBJ1-1, with D possibly TRBD1 on 5 matching bases. The CDR3 extends over 13 amino acids. Looked up from germline, CDR1 is WNHNN and CDR2 is SYGVQD (reference sequence). Trimming removed 6 bases at V and 5 bases at J, with 13 bases between. The CDR3 DNA sequence: TGCGCCAGCAGCGACAGACCGGGAACTGAAGCTTTCTTT. The encoded protein is CASSDRPGTEAFF.

This clonotype was observed a handful of times. The CDR3 DNA is TGTGCCAGCAGCTTTACAGGGATCCACGAGCAGTACTTC. Amino acid sequence: CASSFTGIHEQYF. V and J are TRBV11-1 and TRBJ2-7, with D maybe TRBD1 (6 bases). Trimming took 3 bases from V and 5 from J, leaving 11 bases between them. CDR1 is SGHAT, CDR2 FQDESV, per germline (reference sequence). The CDR3 is 13 amino acids.

This clonotype was detected a few times. This chain links TRBV7-9 with TRBJ2-5, with 8 bases fitting TRBD1. The CDR3 length is 13 residues. Germline CDR1 SEHNR, CDR2 FQNEAQ (reference sequence). J gave up 5 bases and V 5 bases, and 4 bases lay outside the gene matches. The CDR3 region is CASSGTGGETQYF. The CDR3 DNA sequence: TGTGCCAGCAGCGGGACAGGTGGGGAGACCCAGTACTTC.

This clonotype occurred many times. The chain carries TRBV12-3 or TRBV12-4 and TRBJ1-1; no definite D call. This CDR3 comprises 14 residues. Trimming shortened V by 2 bases and J by 4 bases, and 11 bases separated the two germline ends. CDR3 region: CASSLLGDGTEAFF. CDR3 DNA sequence: TGTGCCAGCAGTTTACTGGGCGACGGCACTGAAGCTTTCTTT.

This clonotype was seen a few times. This chain connects TRBV28 to TRBJ2-3, with a possible D match to TRBD1 (7 bases). The CDR3 is 15 amino acids. CDR1 and CDR2 from the germline V gene are MDHEN and SYDVKM. V was trimmed by 10 bases and J by 1 base, leaving 18 bases between them. CDR3 nucleotides: TGTGCCATGTCCGGGAGTGGACAGGGCACAGATACGCAGTATTTT. Protein product: CAMSGSGQGTDTQYF.

This clonotype occurred a few times. The chain is built from TRBV20-1 and TRBJ1-5; D gene uncertain. The CDR3 runs to 15 residues. Trimming cost V 0 bases and J 0 bases, with 9 bases left between them. Germline assignment: CDR1 DFQATT and CDR2 SNEGSKA (reference sequence). The CDR3 region is CSARDSGISNQPQHF. Written as DNA, the CDR3 is TGCAGTGCTAGAGATAGCGGAATTAGCAATCAGCCCCAGCATTTT.

This clonotype was recorded many times. The CDR3 here is CASRETGVYSNQPQHF. The CDR3 DNA follows: TGTGCCAGCAGGGAAACAGGGGTCTATAGCAATCAGCCCCAGCATTTT. The genes are TRBV27 and TRBJ1-5, with 7 bases aligning to TRBD1. Germline V gene lookup returns CDR1 MNHEY and CDR2 SMNVEV (reference sequence). This CDR3 is built from 16 residues. V shed 6 bases and J 0 bases; nucleotides not matched to a gene: 8.

This clonotype was recorded at least ten times. The CDR3 DNA reads TGTGCCAGCAGCCCCGAATGGGGGGGGTTTACCCCAGAGACCCAGTACTTC. Residues: CASSPEWGGFTPETQYF. The chain couples TRBV7-9 to TRBJ2-5, with 7 bases lining up with TRBD2. The trim removed 5 bases at V and 4 bases at J, leaving 16 bases unmatched. Germline assignment: CDR1 SEHNR and CDR2 FQNEAQ (reference sequence). The CDR3 loop spans 17 amino acids.

V is TRBV20-1 and J is TRBJ1-2, with 10 bases identical to TRBD1. CDR1 and CDR2 from the germline V gene are DFQATT and SNEGSKA (reference sequence). Trimming cost V 3 bases and J 4 bases; bases outside gene matches: 5. This CDR3 spans 14 amino acids. The CDR3: CSARQGTGAYGYTF. CDR3 DNA sequence: TGCAGTGCTAGGCAGGGGACAGGGGCCTATGGCTACACCTTC.

The chain recombines TRBV29-1 with TRBJ2-7; 10 bases fit TRBD1. CDR3 length equals 12 residues. From germline, CDR1 is SQVTM and CDR2 ANQGSEA. The trim removed 4 bases at V and 7 bases at J, leaving 4 bases unmatched. In nucleotides, the CDR3 is TGCAGCGTTGGACAGGGGGCGGAAGAGCAGTACTTC. Its protein is CSVGQGAEEQYF.